This TCR beta chain came from a study of blood T cell repertoires in COVID-19. Some clones are missing from TCRdb's copy, which holds only in-frame ones; the method was immunoSEQ multiplex PCR. The sample records about 260,000 clones, 91% being singletons. V lost 5 bases to trimming and J lost 4 bases, with 5 bases between them. Germline V gene data show CDR1 as SEHNR and CDR2 as FQNEAQ (reference sequence). The CDR3 has 11 residues. This clonotype was sampled from a young adult with COVID-19, enrolled during active disease. This chain connects TRBV7-9 to TRBJ2-5; unclear D gene. Sequenced: peripheral blood. This CDR3 reads CASSRGETQYF. The CDR3 DNA is TGTGCCAGCAGCCGAGGAGAGACCCAGTACTTC.